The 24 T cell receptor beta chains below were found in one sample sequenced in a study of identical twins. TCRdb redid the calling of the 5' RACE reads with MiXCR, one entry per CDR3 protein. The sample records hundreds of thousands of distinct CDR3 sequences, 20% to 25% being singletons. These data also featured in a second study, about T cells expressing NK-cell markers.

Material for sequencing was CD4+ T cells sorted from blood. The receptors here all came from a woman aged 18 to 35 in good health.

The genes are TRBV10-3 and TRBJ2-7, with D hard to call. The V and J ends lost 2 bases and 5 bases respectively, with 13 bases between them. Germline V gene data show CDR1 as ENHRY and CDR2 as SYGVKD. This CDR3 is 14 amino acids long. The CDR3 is CAISERSDLHEQYF. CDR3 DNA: TGTGCCATCAGTGAGAGGAGCGACTTACACGAGCAGTACTTC.

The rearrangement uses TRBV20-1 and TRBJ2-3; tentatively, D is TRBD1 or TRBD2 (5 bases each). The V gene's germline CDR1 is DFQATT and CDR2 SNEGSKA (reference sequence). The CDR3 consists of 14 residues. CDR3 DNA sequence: TGCAGGGCCGATCTCGGGGCTGGGACAGATACGCAGTATTTT. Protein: CRADLGAGTDTQYF.

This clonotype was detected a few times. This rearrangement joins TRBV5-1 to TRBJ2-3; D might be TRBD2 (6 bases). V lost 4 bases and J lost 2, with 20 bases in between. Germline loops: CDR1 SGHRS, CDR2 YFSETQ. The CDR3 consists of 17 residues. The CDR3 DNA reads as TGCGCCAGCAGCCCCCGATCTAACGGGGGATACACAGATACGCAGTATTTT. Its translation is CASSPRSNGGYTDTQYF.

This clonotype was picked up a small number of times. The CDR3 DNA follows: TGCAGTGCTTATAGCGGGGGGGGTTCAGAGACCCAGTACTTC. Protein product: CSAYSGGGSETQYF. This rearrangement joins TRBV20-1 to TRBJ2-5, with 11 bases aligning to TRBD2. V lost 5 bases and J lost 4; bases outside the gene matches: 6. There are 14 residues in the CDR3. Germline V gene sequence: CDR1 DFQATT, CDR2 SNEGSKA (reference sequence).

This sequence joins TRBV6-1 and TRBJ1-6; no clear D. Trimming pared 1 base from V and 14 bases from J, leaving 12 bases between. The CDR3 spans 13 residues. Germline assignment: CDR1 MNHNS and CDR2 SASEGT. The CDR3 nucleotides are TGTGCCAGCAGTGAAGACAGTCTGCGGGCCCTCCACTTT. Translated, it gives CASSEDSLRALHF.

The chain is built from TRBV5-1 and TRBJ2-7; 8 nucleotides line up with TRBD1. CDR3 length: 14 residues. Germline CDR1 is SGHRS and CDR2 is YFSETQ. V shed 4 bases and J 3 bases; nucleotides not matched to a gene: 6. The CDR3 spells CASSSEDRGYEQYF. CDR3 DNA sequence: TGCGCCAGCAGCAGCGAAGACAGGGGCTACGAGCAGTACTTC.

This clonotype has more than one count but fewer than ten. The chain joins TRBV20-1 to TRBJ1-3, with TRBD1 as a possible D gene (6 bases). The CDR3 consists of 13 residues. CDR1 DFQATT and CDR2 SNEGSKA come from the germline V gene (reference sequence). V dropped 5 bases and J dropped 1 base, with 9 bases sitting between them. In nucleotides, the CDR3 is TGCAGTGCTCCGAGGGGGTCTGGAAACACCATATATTTT. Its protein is CSAPRGSGNTIYF.

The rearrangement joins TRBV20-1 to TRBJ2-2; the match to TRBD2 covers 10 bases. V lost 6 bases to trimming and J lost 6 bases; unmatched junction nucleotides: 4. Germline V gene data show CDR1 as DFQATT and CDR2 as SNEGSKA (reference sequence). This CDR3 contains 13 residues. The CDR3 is CSAERGGAGELFF. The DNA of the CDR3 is TGCAGTGCCGAGCGGGGGGGCGCCGGGGAGCTGTTTTTT.

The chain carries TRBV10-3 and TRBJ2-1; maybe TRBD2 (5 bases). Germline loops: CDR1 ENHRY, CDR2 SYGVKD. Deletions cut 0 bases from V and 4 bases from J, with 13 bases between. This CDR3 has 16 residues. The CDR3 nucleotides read TGTGCCATCAGTGAGTCTGGACGGGGTACTTACAATGAGCAGTTCTTC. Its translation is CAISESGRGTYNEQFF.

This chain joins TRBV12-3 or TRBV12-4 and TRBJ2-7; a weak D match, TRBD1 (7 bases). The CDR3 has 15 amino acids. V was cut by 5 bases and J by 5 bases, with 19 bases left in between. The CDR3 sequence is CASSPRQGGRDEQYF. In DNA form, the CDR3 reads TGTGCCAGCAGTCCCCGACAGGGAGGTAGAGACGAGCAGTACTTC.

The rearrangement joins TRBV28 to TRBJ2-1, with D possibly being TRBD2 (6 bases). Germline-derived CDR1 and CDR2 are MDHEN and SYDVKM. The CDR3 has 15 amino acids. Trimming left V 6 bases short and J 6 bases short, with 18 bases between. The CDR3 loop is CASRQTQAGSNEQFF. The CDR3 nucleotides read TGTGCCAGCAGACAGACCCAGGCGGGGAGCAATGAGCAGTTCTTC.

DNA of the CDR3: TGCGCCAGCAGCTCCCGTGGGACAGGGAGCTCTGGAAACACCATATATTTT. Translating it yields CASSSRGTGSSGNTIYF. V is TRBV5-1 and J is TRBJ1-3, with 9 bases identical to TRBD1. V dropped 3 bases and J dropped 0; count of bases not matched to a gene: 7. The CDR3 covers 17 residues. The germline CDR1 and CDR2 sequences are SGHRS and YFSETQ. The full variable domain, rest sourced from reference TRBV5-1 and TRBJ1-3, is KAGVTQTPRYLIKTRGQQVTLSCSPISGHRSVSWYQQTPGQGLQFLFEYFSETQRNKGNFPGRFSGRQFSNSRSEMNVSTLELGDSALYLCASSSRGTGSSGNTIYFGEGSWLTVV.

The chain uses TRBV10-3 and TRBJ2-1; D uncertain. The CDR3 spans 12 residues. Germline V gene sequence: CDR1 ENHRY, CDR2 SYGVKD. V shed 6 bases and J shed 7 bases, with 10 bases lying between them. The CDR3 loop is CAISWSRNEQFF. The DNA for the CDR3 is TGTGCCATCAGCTGGTCCCGGAATGAGCAGTTCTTC.

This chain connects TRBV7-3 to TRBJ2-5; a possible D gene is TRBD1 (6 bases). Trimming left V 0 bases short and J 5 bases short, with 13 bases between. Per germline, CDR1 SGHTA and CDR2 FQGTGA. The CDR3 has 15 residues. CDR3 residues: CASSLTGAGGETQYF. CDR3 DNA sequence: TGTGCCAGCAGCTTAACGGGGGCCGGTGGGGAGACCCAGTACTTC.

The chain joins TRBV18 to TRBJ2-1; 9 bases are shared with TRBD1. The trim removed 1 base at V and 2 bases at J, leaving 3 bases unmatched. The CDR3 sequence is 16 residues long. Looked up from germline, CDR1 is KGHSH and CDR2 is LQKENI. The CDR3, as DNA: TGTGCCAGCTCACCACTGACAGGGGGAACCTACAATGAGCAGTTCTTC. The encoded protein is CASSPLTGGTYNEQFF.

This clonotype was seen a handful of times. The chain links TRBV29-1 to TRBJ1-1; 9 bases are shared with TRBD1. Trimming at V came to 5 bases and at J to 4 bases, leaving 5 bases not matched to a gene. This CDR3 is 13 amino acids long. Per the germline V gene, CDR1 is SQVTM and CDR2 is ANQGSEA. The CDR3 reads CSVLGQGGTEAFF. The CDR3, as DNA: TGCAGCGTTTTGGGACAGGGAGGCACTGAAGCTTTCTTT.

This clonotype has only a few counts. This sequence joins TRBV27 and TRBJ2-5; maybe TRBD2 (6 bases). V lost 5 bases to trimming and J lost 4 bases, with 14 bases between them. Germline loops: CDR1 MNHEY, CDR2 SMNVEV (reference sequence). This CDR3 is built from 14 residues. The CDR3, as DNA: TGTGCCAGCAGTACAGAGCGGGCCGGAGAGACCCAGTACTTC. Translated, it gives CASSTERAGETQYF.

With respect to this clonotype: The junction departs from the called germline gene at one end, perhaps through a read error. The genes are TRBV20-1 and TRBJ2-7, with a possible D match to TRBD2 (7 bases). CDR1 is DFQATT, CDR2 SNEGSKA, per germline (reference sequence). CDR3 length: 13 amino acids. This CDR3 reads CRARRGLAYEQYF. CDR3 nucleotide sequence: TGCAGAGCTAGGCGGGGGCTGGCCTACGAGCAGTACTTC.

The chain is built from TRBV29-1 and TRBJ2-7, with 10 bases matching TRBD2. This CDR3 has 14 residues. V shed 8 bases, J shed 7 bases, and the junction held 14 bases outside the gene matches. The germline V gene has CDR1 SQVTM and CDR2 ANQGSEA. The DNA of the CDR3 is TGCAGCATTTCACCGGGACTAGCGACGGGGGAGCAGTACTTC. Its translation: CSISPGLATGEQYF.

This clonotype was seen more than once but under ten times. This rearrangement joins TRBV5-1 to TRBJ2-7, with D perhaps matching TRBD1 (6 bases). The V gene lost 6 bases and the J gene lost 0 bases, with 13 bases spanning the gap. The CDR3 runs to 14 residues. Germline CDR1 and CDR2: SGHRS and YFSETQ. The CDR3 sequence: CASKGRGSSYEQYF. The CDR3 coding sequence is TGCGCCAGCAAAGGAAGGGGGTCCTCCTACGAGCAGTACTTC. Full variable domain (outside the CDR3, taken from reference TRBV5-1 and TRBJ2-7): KAGVTQTPRYLIKTRGQQVTLSCSPISGHRSVSWYQQTPGQGLQFLFEYFSETQRNKGNFPGRFSGRQFSNSRSEMNVSTLELGDSALYLCASKGRGSSYEQYFGPGTRLTVT.

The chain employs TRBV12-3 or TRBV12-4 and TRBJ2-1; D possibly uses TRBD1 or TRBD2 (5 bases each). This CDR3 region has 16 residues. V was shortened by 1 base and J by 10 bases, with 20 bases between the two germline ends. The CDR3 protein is CASSLVGAGPRREQFF. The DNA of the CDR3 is TGTGCCAGCAGTTTAGTCGGGGCGGGCCCCCGCCGGGAGCAGTTCTTC.

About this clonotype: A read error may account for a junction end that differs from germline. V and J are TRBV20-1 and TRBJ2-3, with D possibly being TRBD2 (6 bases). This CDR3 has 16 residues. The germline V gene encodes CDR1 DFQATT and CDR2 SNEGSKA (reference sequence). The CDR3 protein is CSARASALRGTDTQYF. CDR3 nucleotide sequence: TGCAGTGCAAGAGCTAGCGCCCTCAGGGGCACAGATACGCAGTATTTT.

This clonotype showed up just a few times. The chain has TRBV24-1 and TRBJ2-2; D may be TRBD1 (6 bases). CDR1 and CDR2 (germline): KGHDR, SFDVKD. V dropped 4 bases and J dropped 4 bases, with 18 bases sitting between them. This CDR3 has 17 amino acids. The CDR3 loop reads CATSDPAQGSGTGELFF. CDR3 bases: TGTGCCACCAGTGACCCAGCACAGGGATCGGGCACCGGGGAGCTGTTTTTT.

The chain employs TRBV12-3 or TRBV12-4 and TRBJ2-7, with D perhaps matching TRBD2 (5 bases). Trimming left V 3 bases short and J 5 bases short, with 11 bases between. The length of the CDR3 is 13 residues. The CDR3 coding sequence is TGTGCCAGCAGTTTTGGAAGAGGGAACGAGCAGTACTTC. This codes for CASSFGRGNEQYF.